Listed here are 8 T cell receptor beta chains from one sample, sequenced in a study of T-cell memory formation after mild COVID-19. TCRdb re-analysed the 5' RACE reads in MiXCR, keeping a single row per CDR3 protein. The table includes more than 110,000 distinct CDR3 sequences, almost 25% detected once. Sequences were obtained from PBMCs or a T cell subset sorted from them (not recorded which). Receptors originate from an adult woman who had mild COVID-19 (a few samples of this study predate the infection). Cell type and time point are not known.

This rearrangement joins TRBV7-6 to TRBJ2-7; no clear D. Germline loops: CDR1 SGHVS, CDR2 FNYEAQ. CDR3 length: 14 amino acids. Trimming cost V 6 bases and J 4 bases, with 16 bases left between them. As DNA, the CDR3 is TGTGCCAGCAGTTCCCCTGGCCCCGGTTACGAGCAGTACTTC. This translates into CASSSPGPGYEQYF.

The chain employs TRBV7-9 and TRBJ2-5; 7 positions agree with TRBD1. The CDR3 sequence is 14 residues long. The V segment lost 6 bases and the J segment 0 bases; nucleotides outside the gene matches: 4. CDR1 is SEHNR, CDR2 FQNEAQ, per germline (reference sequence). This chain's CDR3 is CASSLDRDQETQYF. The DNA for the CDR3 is TGTGCCAGCAGTCTCGACAGGGACCAAGAGACCCAGTACTTC.

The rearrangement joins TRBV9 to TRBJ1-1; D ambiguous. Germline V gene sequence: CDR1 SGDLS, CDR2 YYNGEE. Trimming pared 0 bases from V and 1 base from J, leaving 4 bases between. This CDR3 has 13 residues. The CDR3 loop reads CASSVAGNTEAFF. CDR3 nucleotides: TGTGCCAGCAGCGTAGCTGGGAACACTGAAGCTTTCTTT. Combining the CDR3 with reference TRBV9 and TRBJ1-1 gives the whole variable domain DSGVTQTPKHLITATGQRVTLRCSPRSGDLSVYWYQQSLDQGLQFLIQYYNGEERAKGNILERFSAQQFPDLHSELNLSSLELGDSALYFCASSVAGNTEAFFGQGTRLTVV.

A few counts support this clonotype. CDR3: CASSVTRRMNTEAFF. CDR3 sequence (DNA): TGTGCCAGCAGCGTTACCAGGCGTATGAACACTGAAGCTTTCTTT. This rearrangement joins TRBV5-5 to TRBJ1-1; D not resolved. V shed 4 bases and J shed 0 bases, with 13 bases lying between them. This CDR3 is built from 15 residues. Germline-derived CDR1 and CDR2 are SGHKS and YYEKEE (reference sequence). Together with reference TRBV5-5 and TRBJ1-1, the CDR3 gives the full variable domain: DAGVTQSPTHLIKTRGQQVTLRCSPISGHKSVSWYQQVLGQGPQFIFQYYEKEERGRGNFPDRFSARQFPNYSSELNVNALLLGDSALYLCASSVTRRMNTEAFFGQGTRLTVV.

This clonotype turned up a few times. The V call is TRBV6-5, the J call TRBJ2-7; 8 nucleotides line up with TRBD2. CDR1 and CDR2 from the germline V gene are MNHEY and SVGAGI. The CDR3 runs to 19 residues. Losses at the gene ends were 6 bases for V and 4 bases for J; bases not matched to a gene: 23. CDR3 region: CASSPIGVLADLFTYEQYF. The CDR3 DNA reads TGTGCCAGCAGCCCTATCGGAGTACTAGCGGACCTATTTACGTACGAGCAGTACTTC.

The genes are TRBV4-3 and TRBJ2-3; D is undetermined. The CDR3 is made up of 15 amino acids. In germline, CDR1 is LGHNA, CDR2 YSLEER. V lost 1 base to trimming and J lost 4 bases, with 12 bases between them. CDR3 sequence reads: CASSQGSLRPDTQYF. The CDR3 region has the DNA TGCGCCAGCAGCCAAGGTAGTTTGCGCCCAGATACGCAGTATTTT.

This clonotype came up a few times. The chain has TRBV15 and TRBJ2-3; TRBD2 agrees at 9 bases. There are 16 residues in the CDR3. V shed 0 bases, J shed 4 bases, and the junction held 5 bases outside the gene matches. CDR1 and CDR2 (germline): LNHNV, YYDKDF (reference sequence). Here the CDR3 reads CATSRELRGGADTQYF. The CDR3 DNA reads TGTGCCACCAGCAGAGAATTGCGCGGGGGGGCAGATACGCAGTATTTT. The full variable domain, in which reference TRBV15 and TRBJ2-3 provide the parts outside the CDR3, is DAMVIQNPRYQVTQFGKPVTLSCSQTLNHNVMYWYQQKSSQAPKLLFHYYDKDFNNEADTPDNFQSRRPNTSFCFLDIRSPGLGDTAMYLCATSRELRGGADTQYFGPGTRLTVL.

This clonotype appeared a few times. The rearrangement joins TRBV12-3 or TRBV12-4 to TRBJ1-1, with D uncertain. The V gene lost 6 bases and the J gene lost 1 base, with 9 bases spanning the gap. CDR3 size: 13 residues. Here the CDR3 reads CASSPYRNTEAFF. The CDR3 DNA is TGTGCCAGCAGCCCTTATAGGAACACTGAAGCTTTCTTT.